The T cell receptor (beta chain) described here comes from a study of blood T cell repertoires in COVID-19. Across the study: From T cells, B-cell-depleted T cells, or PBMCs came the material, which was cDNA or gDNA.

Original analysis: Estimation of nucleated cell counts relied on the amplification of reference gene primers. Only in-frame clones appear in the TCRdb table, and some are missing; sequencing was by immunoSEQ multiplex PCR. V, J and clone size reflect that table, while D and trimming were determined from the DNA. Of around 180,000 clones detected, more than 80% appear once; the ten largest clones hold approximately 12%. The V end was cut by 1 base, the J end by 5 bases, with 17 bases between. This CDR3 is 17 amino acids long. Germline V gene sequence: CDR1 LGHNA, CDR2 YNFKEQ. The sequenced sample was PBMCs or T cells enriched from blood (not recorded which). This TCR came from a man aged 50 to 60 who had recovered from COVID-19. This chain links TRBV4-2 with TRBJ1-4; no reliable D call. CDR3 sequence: CASSQGHVGRINEKLFF. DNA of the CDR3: TGTGCCAGCAGCCAAGGGCATGTGGGCAGGATCAATGAAAAACTGTTTTTT.